These 13 T cell receptor beta chains were sequenced from one sample in a study of kidney transplant recipient with SARS-CoV-2 infection. In TCRdb, the reads were re-called with MiXCR into one record per CDR3 protein. The sample has roughly 230,000 distinct CDR3 sequences, around 30% seen once. The sequences come from a blood sample, collected at baseline and on roughly day 110 from a kidney transplant recipient. Receptors originate from a young adult male patient who had COVID-19 and was a kidney transplant recipient. Some T cells may be transferred from the graft donor.

This clonotype was counted at least ten times. The chain links TRBV7-8 to TRBJ1-2; D is perhaps TRBD1 (5 bases). This CDR3 has 17 amino acids. The ends were cut back, 5 bases at V and 4 bases at J, with 23 bases in the middle. Per germline, CDR1 SGHVS and CDR2 FQNEAQ. This CDR3 reads CASSRTPFTRKTYGYTF. CDR3 nucleotide sequence: TGTGCCAGCAGCAGGACACCGTTTACCCGAAAGACCTATGGCTACACCTTC.

The V gene is TRBV4-2, the J gene TRBJ2-3; TRBD2 matches 8 bases. This CDR3 has 17 residues. Germline CDR1 is LGHNA and CDR2 is YNFKEQ. The V and J ends lost 0 bases and 0 bases, in that order; junction bases with no gene match: 5. The CDR3: CASSQDVLAESTDTQYF. In nucleotides, the CDR3 is TGTGCCAGCAGCCAAGACGTACTAGCGGAAAGCACAGATACGCAGTATTTT.

Remarks on this clonotype: A much larger clone differs by one base, so this may be a read error. This rearrangement joins TRBV27 to TRBJ2-1; unclear D gene. Germline lookup yields CDR1 MNHEY and CDR2 SMNVEV (reference sequence). This CDR3 has 16 residues. Written as DNA, the CDR3 is TGTGCCTGCAGTTTATCGAGTGGGGTGCCCTACAATGAGCAGTTCTTC. Amino acid sequence: CACSLSSGVPYNEQFF.

Remarks on this clonotype: Since a much larger clone is just one base distant, this may be a read error. This sequence joins TRBV11-2 and TRBJ1-2; no reliable D call. With 5 bases removed from V and 4 bases from J, the gap between germline ends came to 23 bases. This CDR3 spans 17 amino acids. Germline V lookup: CDR1 SGHAT, CDR2 FQNNGV. The CDR3 region has the DNA TGTGCCAGCAGCGGTAAGGTAACAAGCAGAAAGACCTATGGCTACACCTTC. Protein: CASSGKVTSRKTYGYTF. The full variable domain, rest sourced from reference TRBV11-2 and TRBJ1-2, is EAGVAQSPRYKIIEKRQSVAFWCNPISGHATLYWYQQILGQGPKLLIQFQNNGVVDDSQLPKDRFSAERLKGVDSTLKIQPAKLEDSAVYLCASSGKVTSRKTYGYTFGSGTRLTVV.

Details on this clonotype: A much larger clone differs by one base, so this may be a read error. The chain joins TRBV6-1 to TRBJ2-1; either TRBD1 or TRBD2 may fit D (7 bases each). CDR1 and CDR2 (germline): MNHNS, SASEGT. CDR3 length equals 15 residues. Between the trimmed V and J ends, which lost 2 bases and 6 bases, there was a span of 14 bases. The CDR3 is CASSETSEGANEQFF. The CDR3 DNA follows: TGTGCCAGCAGTGAAACTAGCGAGGGGGCCAATGAGCAGTTCTTC.

This clonotype was found many times. The rearrangement joins TRBV15 to TRBJ1-2, with no clear D. The germline V gene encodes CDR1 LNHNV and CDR2 YYDKDF (reference sequence). CDR3 length: 17 residues. V was clipped by 5 bases and J by 4 bases, with 23 bases between them. DNA for the CDR3: TGTGCCACCAGCTTGTGTTTAAGGTGTGGAAAGACCTATGGCTACACCTTC. It codes for CATSLCLRCGKTYGYTF. Filled out from reference TRBV15 and TRBJ1-2, the complete variable domain reads DAMVIQNPRYQVTQFGKPVTLSCSQTLNHNVMYWYQQKSSQAPKLLFHYYDKDFNNEADTPDNFQSRRPNTSFCFLDIRSPGLGDTAMYLCATSLCLRCGKTYGYTFGSGTRLTVV.

This clonotype has just a few counts. Being one base from a much bigger clone, this may be a read error. The DNA is left out, because the CDR3 cannot be placed on it with certainty; the CDR3 is given as TCRdb lists it. This chain's CDR3 is CSVGLGTTYGYAF. The chain couples TRBV29-1 to TRBJ1-2; TRBD1 is taken as the D call from the table, unchecked against the DNA. Germline V gene sequence: CDR1 SQVTM, CDR2 ANQGSEA. Both ends counted, the CDR3 spans 13 residues.

At least ten counts were recorded for this clonotype. The chain recombines TRBV30 with TRBJ2-1, with D unclear. Germline values: CDR1 GTSNPN, CDR2 SVGIG (reference sequence). This CDR3 is built from 13 residues. The ends were cut back, 4 bases at V and 10 bases at J, with 17 bases in the middle. CDR3 nucleotides: TGTGCCTGGAAACCACCCCGGCCATCGGAGCAGTTCTTC. Residues: CAWKPPRPSEQFF.

This clonotype has at least ten counts. V and J are TRBV25-1 and TRBJ1-6; weak D call: TRBD1 (5 bases). Germline assignment: CDR1 MGHDK and CDR2 SYGVNS. V was cut by 6 bases and J by 8 bases, with 20 bases left in between. There are 16 residues in the CDR3. The CDR3 DNA is TGTGCCAGCAGGGGGCGGGCAGCGGTCATGGATTCACCCCTCCACTTT. This translates into CASRGRAAVMDSPLHF.

Comment on this clonotype: A much larger clone lies one base from this, so it may be a read error. This chain links TRBV28 with TRBJ1-5, with a tentative D call TRBD1 (5 bases). The CDR3 contains 14 residues. Trimming took 6 bases from V and 5 from J, leaving 14 bases between them. Germline CDR1 and CDR2: MDHEN and SYDVKM. CDR3 bases: TGTGCCAGCAGAATAACAGGTCTCGATCAGCCCCAGCATTTT. Translating it yields CASRITGLDQPQHF.

This clonotype occurred many times. The rearrangement links TRBV10-2 to TRBJ1-2, with D unresolved. With 5 bases removed from V and 4 bases from J, the gap between germline ends came to 23 bases. Germline lookup yields CDR1 WSHSY and CDR2 SAAADI. The CDR3 runs 17 residues. CDR3 bases: TGCGCCAGCAGTATCCTGGGCACTTCTAGAAAGACCTATGGCTACACCTTC. Protein: CASSILGTSRKTYGYTF.

Note on this clonotype: Compared with germline, one end of the junction differs, possibly owing to a read error. This sequence joins TRBV6-5 and TRBJ1-4, with D unclear. There are 14 residues in the CDR3. Germline V gene data show CDR1 as MNHEY and CDR2 as SVGAGI. The chain's CDR3 is CANSASLELEKLLF. CDR3 nucleotide sequence: TGTGCCAACAGTGCCAGTTTGGAGCTTGAAAAACTGTTATTT.

This clonotype was counted many times. This chain links TRBV6-6 with TRBJ1-2, with 7 bases that match TRBD1. V lost 7 bases to trimming and J lost 2 bases; unmatched junction nucleotides: 4. The CDR3 length is 13 residues. Germline CDR1 MNHNY, CDR2 SVGAGI (reference sequence). The CDR3: CASNPTGNYGYTF. The CDR3 nucleotides are TGTGCCAGCAATCCGACAGGGAACTATGGCTACACCTTC.